One sample yielded the 32 T cell receptor beta chains listed below, sequenced in a study of blood T cells in healthy people across ages. A second about 7 to 11 cycle PCR used barcoded and J-beta primers. MiXCR, applied by TCRdb to the 5' RACE reads, yields one record per CDR3 protein. The sample holds approximately 700,000 distinct CDR3 sequences, approximately 31% seen once. The sample comprised blood. The receptors were gathered from a woman of 80 years or more in good health.

The table lists this clonotype with many counts. The rearrangement uses TRBV5-6 and TRBJ2-5, with TRBD1 as a possible D gene (6 bases). The CDR3 has 16 residues. Per the germline V gene, CDR1 is SGHDT and CDR2 is YYEEEE. V lost 4 bases and J lost 5, with 21 bases in between. CDR3 loop: CASSLRGQGYMETQYF. The CDR3 DNA reads as TGTGCCAGCAGCCTCCGAGGCCAGGGGTACATGGAGACCCAGTACTTC.

Worth noting for this clonotype: A much larger clone lies a single base off, so this may be a read error. The chain combines TRBV20-1 with TRBJ2-1; 11 bases are a match to TRBD2. This CDR3 comprises 17 residues. Germline V gene lookup returns CDR1 DFQATT and CDR2 SNEGSKA (reference sequence). This chain's CDR3 is CSAREGSGGAVWNEHYF. The CDR3 DNA reads as TGCAGTGCTAGAGAGGGTAGCGGGGGGGCGGTATGGAATGAGCACTACTTC.

This sequence joins TRBV5-5 and TRBJ1-2; TRBD1 matches 10 bases. The CDR3 is 15 amino acids. The germline V gene encodes CDR1 SGHKS and CDR2 YYEKEE (reference sequence). V trimming: 5 bases; J trimming: 4 bases; junction bases outside the gene matches: 8. In DNA form, the CDR3 reads TGTGCCAGCAGGCGACAGGGGGCGGATGGCTATGGCTACACCTTC. Translation: CASRRQGADGYGYTF.

The chain links TRBV7-9 to TRBJ2-7, with a possible D match to TRBD1 (6 bases). CDR3 length: 12 residues. The V gene lost 9 bases and the J gene lost 3 bases, with 12 bases spanning the gap. Germline V gene lookup returns CDR1 SEHNR and CDR2 FQNEAQ (reference sequence). As DNA, the CDR3 is TGTGCCAGGGTCTGGACAGTCTACGAGCAGTACTTC. It is translated as CARVWTVYEQYF.

The CDR3 reads CASSQPGQNYGYTF. CDR3 DNA sequence: TGCGCCAGCAGCCAACCCGGACAGAACTATGGCTACACCTTC. The rearrangement links TRBV4-1 to TRBJ1-2, with a possible D match to TRBD1 (6 bases). Between the trimmed V and J ends, which lost 2 bases and 2 bases, there was a span of 9 bases. Germline CDR1 and CDR2: MGHRA and YSYEKL. The CDR3 is 14 amino acids.

Remarks on this clonotype: A much larger clone lies a single base off, so this may be a read error. The chain recombines TRBV7-2 with TRBJ2-7; D unresolved. CDR1 SGHTA and CDR2 FQGNSA come from the germline V gene. The CDR3 totals 12 residues. CDR3 coding DNA: TGTGCCGGCAGCTTTCTTTCCTTCGGGCAGTACTTC. Its translation: CAGSFLSFGQYF.

This clonotype was observed at least ten times. This chain uses TRBV20-1 with TRBJ1-5, with a tentative D call TRBD1 (6 bases). Trimming shortened V by 0 bases and J by 6 bases, and 18 bases separated the two germline ends. The CDR3 runs 16 residues. CDR1 and CDR2 from the germline V gene are DFQATT and SNEGSKA (reference sequence). CDR3 region: CSARDPGRGMGQPQHF. CDR3 bases: TGCAGTGCTAGAGACCCCGGAAGGGGGATGGGTCAGCCCCAGCATTTT.

The chain combines TRBV7-3 with TRBJ2-1; 7 nucleotides match TRBD1. The CDR3 has 13 residues. Germline V gives CDR1 SGHTA, CDR2 FQGTGA. V lost 3 bases to trimming and J lost 6 bases; unmatched junction nucleotides: 2. The CDR3 DNA follows: TGTGCCAGCAGCTTTGGACAGGCCAATGAGCAGTTCTTC. Amino acids: CASSFGQANEQFF. The variable domain in full, completed from reference TRBV7-3 and TRBJ2-1, reads GAGVSQTPSNKVTEKGKYVELRCDPISGHTALYWYRQSLGQGPEFLIYFQGTGAADDSGLPNDRFFAVRPEGSVSTLKIQRTERGDSAVYLCASSFGQANEQFFGPGTRLTVL.

As for this clonotype: The junction differs from germline at one of its ends, possibly a read error. V and J are TRBV30 and TRBJ2-3; D is perhaps TRBD2 (5 bases). The CDR3 extends over 14 amino acids. CDR1 is GTSNPN, CDR2 SVGIG, per germline (reference sequence). CDR3 residues: CAWSAQLVGDTRYF. Here the CDR3 DNA reads TGTGCCTGGAGTGCTCAACTAGTCGGGGATACGCGGTATTTT.

This clonotype appeared many times. Since a much larger clone is just one base distant, this may be a read error. This rearrangement joins TRBV29-1 to TRBJ2-5, with TRBD2 identical over 14 bases. Germline assignment: CDR1 SQVTM and CDR2 ANQGSEA. CDR3 length: 15 amino acids. Losses at the gene ends were 7 bases for V and 11 bases for J; bases not matched to a gene: 15. Here the CDR3 DNA reads TGCAGCGCACCGGGACTAGCGGGGGCGGGGAATGAGCAGTACTTC. Its protein product is CSAPGLAGAGNEQYF.

This chain connects TRBV6-5 to TRBJ2-1, with a possible D match to TRBD1 (6 bases). The CDR3 runs 15 residues. Germline V gene lookup returns CDR1 MNHEY and CDR2 SVGAGI. Trimming pared 2 bases from V and 3 bases from J, leaving 11 bases between. CDR3 nucleotides: TGTGCCAGCAGTTACCGGGACACCAACTACAATGAGCAGTTCTTC. The encoded protein is CASSYRDTNYNEQFF.

The CDR3: CSASEKGYGYTF. As DNA, the CDR3 is TGCAGTGCTTCAGAGAAGGGCTATGGCTACACCTTC. The chain uses TRBV20-1 and TRBJ1-2; D call uncertain. From germline, CDR1 is DFQATT and CDR2 SNEGSKA (reference sequence). V was shortened by 5 bases and J by 4 bases, with 11 bases between the two germline ends. CDR3 length: 12 amino acids.

There are many counts of this clonotype. The CDR3 region is CASSSDRSWGGYTF. CDR3 coding DNA: TGTGCCAGCAGCTCGGACAGGAGCTGGGGTGGCTACACCTTC. The chain uses TRBV28 and TRBJ1-2; 7 positions match TRBD1. Germline V gives CDR1 MDHEN, CDR2 SYDVKM. This CDR3 spans 14 amino acids. V was pared by 6 bases and J by 7 bases, with 11 bases of the junction left unmatched.

Comment on this clonotype: A much larger clonotype is one base distant, so this may be a read error. CDR3 protein: CASSFGLGASVLTF. CDR3 nucleotide sequence: TGTGCCAGCAGTTTCGGGCTGGGGGCCAGCGTCCTGACTTTC. The genes are TRBV12-3 or TRBV12-4 and TRBJ2-6; possibly TRBD1 for D (6 bases). CDR3 length: 14 residues.

The J gene is TRBJ2-1, the V gene TRBV20-1; the match to TRBD1 covers 9 bases. This CDR3 region has 17 residues. J was trimmed by 5 bases and V by 5 bases; bases with no gene match: 16. In germline, CDR1 is DFQATT, CDR2 SNEGSKA (reference sequence). The CDR3 DNA sequence: TGCAGTGCTGCTGGGACAGGGTCTAAGGAGGGACACAATGAGCAGTTCTTC. It yields the protein CSAAGTGSKEGHNEQFF.

The rearrangement uses TRBV4-3 and TRBJ1-1; 8 bases agree with TRBD1. The CDR3 covers 14 residues. J gave up 1 base and V 6 bases, and 4 bases lay outside the gene matches. Germline CDR1 and CDR2: LGHNA and YSLEER. The CDR3 loop reads CASSPGGTNTEAFF. In nucleotides, the CDR3 is TGCGCCAGCAGTCCAGGGGGCACGAACACTGAAGCTTTCTTT.

The chain couples TRBV12-3 or TRBV12-4 to TRBJ1-1; D gene uncertain. The V and J ends lost 5 bases and 8 bases respectively, with 12 bases between them. CDR3 length: 12 amino acids. CDR3 amino acids: CASSPALPEAFF. CDR3 coding DNA: TGTGCCAGCAGTCCGGCCTTACCAGAAGCTTTCTTT.

With regard to this clonotype: A clone one base away is much larger, so this may be a read error. V usage is TRBV5-1 and J usage is TRBJ2-3; 9 nucleotides match TRBD2. The germline gives CDR1 SGHRS, CDR2 YFSETQ. The CDR3 is 17 residues long. V lost 4 bases to trimming and J lost 10 bases; unmatched junction nucleotides: 19. This chain's CDR3 is CASSPTLAGPRSSAQYF. The DNA of the CDR3 is TGCGCCAGCAGCCCGACCCTAGCGGGGCCACGAAGCTCTGCGCAGTATTTT. The variable domain in full, with the rest retrieved from reference TRBV5-1 and TRBJ2-3, is KAGVTQTPRYLIKTRGQQVTLSCSPISGHRSVSWYQQTPGQGLQFLFEYFSETQRNKGNFPGRFSGRQFSNSRSEMNVSTLELGDSALYLCASSPTLAGPRSSAQYFGPGTRLTVL.

This clonotype has ten or more counts. The genes are TRBV11-2 and TRBJ2-5; 10 bases match TRBD2. The length of the CDR3 is 14 residues. Trimming cost V 3 bases and J 5 bases; bases outside gene matches: 3. Germline V lookup: CDR1 SGHAT, CDR2 FQNNGV. The CDR3 bases are TGTGCCAGCAGCTTCGGGACTAGCGCTGAGACCCAGTACTTC. Its protein product is CASSFGTSAETQYF.

CDR3: CASSFSDLYNEQFF. In DNA, the CDR3 is TGTGCCAGCAGCTTTAGCGACCTTTACAATGAGCAGTTCTTC. V usage is TRBV5-6 and J usage is TRBJ2-1; perhaps TRBD2 as D (5 bases). CDR1 SGHDT and CDR2 YYEEEE come from the germline V gene. V was trimmed by 2 bases and J by 4 bases, leaving 10 bases between them. CDR3 length: 14 amino acids.

A note on this clonotype: Being one base from a much bigger clone, this may be a read error. The chain carries TRBV20-1 and TRBJ1-4; D not resolved. CDR1 is DFQATT, CDR2 SNEGSKA, per germline (reference sequence). This CDR3 region has 12 residues. V was shortened by 5 bases and J by 6 bases, with 10 bases between the two germline ends. This CDR3 reads CSAVMFDEKLFF. The CDR3 nucleotides read TGCAGTGCTGTGATGTTTGATGAAAAACTGTTTTTT.

This clonotype showed up just a few times. This chain links TRBV20-1 with TRBJ1-1; 9 positions agree with TRBD1. The CDR3 length is 18 residues. J was trimmed by 0 bases and V by 0 bases; bases with no gene match: 11. Germline-derived CDR1 and CDR2 are DFQATT and SNEGSKA (reference sequence). CDR3 DNA sequence: TGCAGTGCTAGAGATTACGGGGGACAGGGTGGGGTGAACACTGAAGCTTTCTTT. This sequence encodes CSARDYGGQGGVNTEAFF.

Remarks on this clonotype: One base away lies a much larger clone, so this may be a sequencing read error. This chain joins TRBV12-3 or TRBV12-4 and TRBJ2-7; no clear D. This CDR3 region has 15 residues. Deletions cut 6 bases from V and 10 bases from J, with 25 bases between. CDR3 protein: CASSVWAGSGETQYF. Here the CDR3 DNA reads TGTGCCAGCAGCGTCTGGGCCGGTTCGGGTGAAACCCAGTACTTC.

In the case of this clonotype: This clone may be a read error of a much larger clone one base away. The rearrangement links TRBV6-2 or TRBV6-3 to TRBJ1-2; D call uncertain. V was cut by 7 bases and J by 8 bases, with 17 bases left in between. Per germline, CDR1 MNHEY and CDR2 SVGEGT. There are 13 residues in the CDR3. CDR3 amino acids: CASNIPTSEGYTF. Written as DNA, the CDR3 is TGTGCCAGCAACATTCCCACTTCGGAGGGCTACACCTTC.

The rearrangement joins TRBV5-1 to TRBJ2-4; 7 bases are shared with TRBD1. Matching the DNA end better, TRBJ2-5 makes the J call doubtful. Germline V gene data show CDR1 as SGHRS and CDR2 as YFSETQ. This CDR3 region has 16 residues. DNA of the CDR3: TGCGCCAGCAGCCCCCACCGGACAGGAATCCAAGAGACCCAGTACTTC. Translating gives CASSPHRTGIQETQYF.

This clonotype was detected many times. The gene calls are TRBV6-1 and TRBJ1-1; D ambiguous. Germline V gives CDR1 MNHNS, CDR2 SASEGT. The CDR3 spans 15 residues. Trimming took 7 bases from V and 0 from J, leaving 15 bases between them. CDR3 bases: TGTGCCAGCATCCCCCCTATTCTTATGAACACTGAAGCTTTCTTT. Encoded protein: CASIPPILMNTEAFF.

Comment on this clonotype: A much larger clonotype is one base distant, so this may be a read error. The chain carries TRBV28 and TRBJ2-1, with D possibly being TRBD2 (6 bases). CDR1 is MDHEN, CDR2 SYDVKM, per germline. The CDR3 consists of 14 residues. The CDR3 DNA follows: TGTGACAGCAGGGAACGGGGGAACCACAATGAGCAGTTCTTC. Its translation: CDSRERGNHNEQFF.

This clonotype came up many times. The chain has TRBV5-1 and TRBJ2-3, with 15 bases lining up with TRBD2. The CDR3 runs 17 residues. With V trimmed by 0 bases and J by 4 bases, 3 bases remained unmatched. Germline V gives CDR1 SGHRS, CDR2 YFSETQ. The CDR3 nucleotides read TGCGCCAGCAGCTTGGGGACTAGCGGGGGGGCCGCAGATACGCAGTATTTT. Translation gives CASSLGTSGGAADTQYF.

This clonotype has ten or more counts. The V gene is TRBV2, the J gene TRBJ2-3; TRBD1 might be the D (6 bases). V gave up 6 bases and J gave up 2 bases, with 15 bases separating them. The CDR3 runs 15 residues. The V gene's germline CDR1 is SNHLY and CDR2 FYNNEI. Written as DNA, the CDR3 is TGTGCCAGCAGCGAACTGGGACACTTCACAGATACGCAGTATTTT. Amino acid sequence: CASSELGHFTDTQYF.

This clonotype was counted many times. The rearrangement joins TRBV5-5 to TRBJ2-3; 9 bases are shared with TRBD1. This CDR3 is built from 15 residues. V was pared by 4 bases and J by 5 bases, with 8 bases of the junction left unmatched. Germline CDR1 reads SGHKS; CDR2 reads YYEKEE (reference sequence). CDR3 in DNA: TGTGCCAGCAGCCCCGGGACAGGGCGCGTAGATACGCAGTATTTT. Encoded protein: CASSPGTGRVDTQYF.

This clonotype was found many times. V and J are TRBV13 and TRBJ2-1; 10 nucleotides align to TRBD1. The germline gives CDR1 PRHDT, CDR2 FYEKMQ (reference sequence). The CDR3 consists of 17 residues. V trimming: 5 bases; J trimming: 7 bases; junction bases outside the gene matches: 14. The CDR3 sequence: CASSPDTGTGAPNEQFF. CDR3 bases: TGTGCCAGCAGCCCTGACACCGGGACAGGGGCTCCTAATGAGCAGTTCTTC.

A remark on this clonotype: A much larger clone differs from this one at a single base, so this may be a read error. The genes are TRBV19 and TRBJ2-1; TRBD2 matches 9 bases. Germline assignment: CDR1 LNHDA and CDR2 SQIVND (reference sequence). The CDR3 sequence is 16 residues long. The DNA of the CDR3 is TGTGCCAGTAGTATAGCCGGCCAGCGGGGGGTGGCTGAGCAGTCCTTC. Amino acid sequence: CASSIAGQRGVAEQSF.